The rows below give T cell receptor beta chains drawn from one sample of a study of T cell responses to AZD1222 COVID-19 vaccine. This table comes from immunoSEQ multiplex PCR, and its TCRdb copy is limited to in-frame clones, with some not included. The sample holds under 130,000 clones, approximately 90% seen once. The sequenced sample was peripheral blood, obtained 28 days after the second AZD1222 dose. The receptors here all came from an adult who received the AZD1222 COVID-19 vaccine. The CDR3 runs from the conserved cysteine through the conserved F or W. The D gene is left open where the match is weak. Size tells how often a clone was seen (once, few, many) or the class of an expanded clone, and some rows leave it out.

v_gene,abundance,d_gene,j_gene,CDR3nt,CDR3aa
TRBV19,.,TRBD2,TRBJ2-7,TGTGCCAGTAGTGACTGGACTAGCGACTCCTACGAGCAGTACTTC,CASSDWTSDSYEQYF
TRBV9,few,TRBD1,TRBJ2-3,TGTGCCAGCAGCGTATTATCCAGGGGGCACACAGATACGCAGTATTTT,CASSVLSRGHTDTQYF
TRBV5-1,.,TRBD2,TRBJ2-1,TGCGCCAGCAGCTTGGTAGTCGGGAGGGGTTACAATGAGCAGTTCTTC,CASSLVVGRGYNEQFF
TRBV6-5,.,TRBD1,TRBJ1-5,TGTGCCAGCAGCCCCGGACAGGGGAGGCAGCCCCAGCATTTT,CASSPGQGRQPQHF
TRBV18,.,TRBD2,TRBJ2-7,TGTGCCAGCTCACCACTAGCGGGGTCCTACGAGCAGTACTTC,CASSPLAGSYEQYF
TRBV5-1,.,.,TRBJ1-1,TGCGCCAGCTCTGCGGCGGCGGGCACTGAAGCTTTCTTT,CASSAAAGTEAFF
TRBV7-8,once,.,TRBJ1-1,TGTGCCAGCAGCTTAGTGTCAGAGAACACTGAAGCTTTCTTT,CASSLVSENTEAFF
TRBV3-1/TRBV3-2,.,.,TRBJ1-2,TGTGCCAGCAGCCAAGTAGGGATCATCTATGGCTACACCTTC,CASSQVGIIYGYTF
TRBV7-2,.,.,TRBJ1-2,TGTGCCAGCAGCTTGGGAGGGATTAACTATGGCTACACCTTC,CASSLGGINYGYTF
TRBV5-4,.,.,TRBJ2-7,TGTGCCAGCAGCTTCCTCGGTACCTACGAGCAGTACTTC,CASSFLGTYEQYF
TRBV27,.,.,TRBJ2-1,TGTGCCAGCAGTTTATCGATTGGCCTCTCCTACAATGAGCAGTTCTTC,CASSLSIGLSYNEQFF
TRBV10-3,.,.,TRBJ1-3,TGTGCCATCACGGGGGGCGATAGTGGAAACACCATATATTTT,CAITGGDSGNTIYF
TRBV7-6,.,TRBD1,TRBJ2-7,TGTGCCAGCAGCGGAGAGGGGACAGGGGGAGTTTACGAGCAGTACTTC,CASSGEGTGGVYEQYF
TRBV11-2,.,.,TRBJ2-1,TGTGCCAGCAGCTTAGATCAGGGGTCCTACAATGAGCAGTTCTTC,CASSLDQGSYNEQFF
TRBV28,.,TRBD1,TRBJ2-7,TGTGCCAGCGCCCCTGGGGTGGGACAGCCTTACGAGCAGTACTTC,CASAPGVGQPYEQYF
TRBV3-1/TRBV3-2,.,.,TRBJ2-7,TGTGCCAGCAGCCAGGGGGGGACAGCTTCCTACGAGCAGTACTTC,CASSQGGTASYEQYF
TRBV6-5,.,.,TRBJ2-1,TGTGCCAGCAAGAGCGGTACCGTCGCGGAGCAGTTCTTC,CASKSGTVAEQFF
TRBV29-1,.,.,TRBJ2-7,TGCAGCGTTGAATTGACTCCTCTTCACGAGCAGTACTTC,CSVELTPLHEQYF
TRBV30,once,.,TRBJ1-1,TGTGCCTGGCTCCGGATGGTGAACACTGAAGCTTTCTTT,CAWLRMVNTEAFF
TRBV7-7,.,TRBD1,TRBJ1-5,TGTGCCAGCAGCTTAGCATCGGGACAGGATTTTAGCAATCAGCCCCAGCATTTT,CASSLASGQDFSNQPQHF